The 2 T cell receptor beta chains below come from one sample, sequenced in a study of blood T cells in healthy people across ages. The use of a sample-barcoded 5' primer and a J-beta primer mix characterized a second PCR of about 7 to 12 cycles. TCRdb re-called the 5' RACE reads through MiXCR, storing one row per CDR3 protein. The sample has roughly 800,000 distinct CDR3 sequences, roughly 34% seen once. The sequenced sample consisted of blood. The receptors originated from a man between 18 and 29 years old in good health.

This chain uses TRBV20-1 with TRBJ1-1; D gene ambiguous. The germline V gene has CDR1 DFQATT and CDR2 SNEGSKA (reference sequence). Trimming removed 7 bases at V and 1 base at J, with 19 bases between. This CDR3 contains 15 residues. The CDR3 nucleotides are TGCAGTGGGGCCCCAATAGGACGCCAGAACACTGAAGCTTTCTTT. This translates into CSGAPIGRQNTEAFF.

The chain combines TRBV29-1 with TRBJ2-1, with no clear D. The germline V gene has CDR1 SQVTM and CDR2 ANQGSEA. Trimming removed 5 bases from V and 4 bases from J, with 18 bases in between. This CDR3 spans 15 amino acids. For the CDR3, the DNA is TGCAGCGTTAAAGCCCGACCTCGGATTTACAATGAGCAGTTCTTC. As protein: CSVKARPRIYNEQFF.